This record looks at one TCR beta chain sequence and its context. Its antigen is currently unknown. The data are from a study of beta chain features in type 1 diabetes. Study-level results: Among patients with Type 1 diabetes, TCRB CDR3s were moderately but significantly shorter in every one of the four CD4+ subsets. Within patients, naive, central memory and Treg TCRB repertoires seemed more similar than within healthy donors.

TCRB transcripts that were expressed got sequenced, as all of the isolated RNA had been reverse transcribed. Data came from immunoSEQ multiplex PCR; TCRdb stores just in-frame clones and leaves some out. Counted here are about 660,000 clones, over 12% occurring once; the ten biggest clones make up 0.04%. Germline values: CDR1 MNHNY, CDR2 SVGAGI (reference sequence). V shed 2 bases and J 5 bases; nucleotides not matched to a gene: 4. This CDR3 has 15 residues. The chain joins TRBV6-6 to TRBJ1-5; the match to TRBD1 covers 9 bases. This receptor was identified in a man younger than 35 with type 1 diabetes. The material sequenced was naive CD4+ T cells from blood. Here the CDR3 reads CASSYEGQGHQPQHF. The CDR3 DNA reads as TGTGCCAGCAGTTACGAGGGACAGGGACATCAGCCCCAGCATTTT.